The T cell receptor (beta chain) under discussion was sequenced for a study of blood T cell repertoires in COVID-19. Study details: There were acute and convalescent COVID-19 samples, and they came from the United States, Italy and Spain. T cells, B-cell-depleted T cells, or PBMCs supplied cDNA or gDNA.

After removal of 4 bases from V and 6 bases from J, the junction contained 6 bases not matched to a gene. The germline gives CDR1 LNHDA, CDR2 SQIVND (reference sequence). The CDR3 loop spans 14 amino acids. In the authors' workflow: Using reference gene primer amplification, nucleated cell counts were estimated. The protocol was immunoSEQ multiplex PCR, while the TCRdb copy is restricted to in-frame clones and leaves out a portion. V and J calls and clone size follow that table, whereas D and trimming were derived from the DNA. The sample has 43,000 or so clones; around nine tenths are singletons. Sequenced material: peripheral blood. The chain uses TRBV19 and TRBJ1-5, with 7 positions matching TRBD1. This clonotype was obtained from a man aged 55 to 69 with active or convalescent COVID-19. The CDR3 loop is CASSRDREGQPQHF. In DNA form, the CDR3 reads TGTGCCAGTAGTAGAGACAGGGAAGGTCAGCCCCAGCATTTT.